One sample yielded the 14 T cell receptor beta chains listed below, sequenced in a study of graft-versus-host responses after intestinal transplantation listed by TCRdb under 2021. The method was the immunoSEQ multiplex PCR assay. TCRdb carries this immuneACCESS record with in-frame sequences only. Its versions omit some clonotypes, under half of them owing to an unresolved V gene in the studies checked, with the rest unexplained. A total of approximately 46,000 clones appear in this sample, around 84% of them only once. The biggest ten clones account for around 0.5% of the sample. For these receptors, no antigen is known. This specimen's time point label, per the study, means: cells obtained before transplantation from donor or recipient. The source was unstimulated CD4+ T cells sorted from spleen or lymph node cells, collected before transplant. The receptor source for this set is a human donor who was the organ donor for an intestinal transplant.

The chain is built from TRBV10-2 and TRBJ2-5; 8 bases agree with TRBD2. The J call may be in error: the DNA end matches TRBJ2-7 better. Germline assignment: CDR1 WSHSY and CDR2 SAAADI. The CDR3 runs to 13 residues. The CDR3 sequence: CASSEAGVYEQYF. The CDR3 DNA reads TGCGCCAGCAGTGAAGCGGGAGTTTACGAGCAGTACTTC.

This sequence joins TRBV5-6 and TRBJ2-1; 8 bases map to TRBD2. The CDR3 has 13 residues. The V gene's germline CDR1 is SGHDT and CDR2 YYEEEE. Trimming took 1 base from V and 13 from J; bases not matched to a gene: 7. The CDR3 nucleotides read TGTGCCAGCAGCTTGACCCGGGGGGGCGATCAGTTCTTC. Its translation: CASSLTRGGDQFF.

Here the CDR3 reads CASGRDTEETQYF. The CDR3 DNA sequence: TGCGCCAGCGGCCGGGACACCGAAGAGACCCAGTACTTC. This chain joins TRBV5-1 and TRBJ2-5; TRBD1 might be the D (6 bases). Trimming cost V 7 bases and J 3 bases, with 13 bases left between them. Germline V gene sequence: CDR1 SGHRS, CDR2 YFSETQ. CDR3 size: 13 residues.

The V call is TRBV6-5, the J call TRBJ1-2; D might be TRBD1 (6 bases). Germline values: CDR1 MNHEY, CDR2 SVGAGI. The CDR3 length is 12 residues. The V gene lost 6 bases and the J gene lost 3 bases, with 8 bases spanning the gap. CDR3 sequence reads: CASRYRDYGYTF. The CDR3 region has the DNA TGTGCCAGCAGATACAGGGACTATGGCTACACCTTC.

The rearrangement links TRBV4-3 to TRBJ1-4; 7 nucleotides align to TRBD1. This CDR3 region has 18 residues. V lost 5 bases, J lost 0 bases, and 12 bases stayed unmatched. CDR1 LGHNA and CDR2 YSLEER come from the germline V gene. In DNA, the CDR3 is TGCGCCAGCAGCGCGGACAGGTTCGGAGGAGCAACTAATGAAAAACTGTTTTTT. Encoded protein: CASSADRFGGATNEKLFF.

J is TRBJ2-1 and V is TRBV9; 11 bases map to TRBD2. Germline-derived CDR1 and CDR2 are SGDLS and YYNGEE. The CDR3 extends over 14 amino acids. Germline trimming cut 2 bases from V and 7 bases from J; bases unmatched to any gene: 2. CDR3 bases: TGTGCCAGCAGCGTTTCTAGCGGGGGGAATGAGCAGTTCTTC. Translation: CASSVSSGGNEQFF.

Only one count was recorded for this clone. The chain joins TRBV21-1 to TRBJ1-2; the table's D call, TRBD1, has no DNA check behind it. TRBV21-1 is deemed a pseudogene. CDR3 length equals 14 residues. Here the CDR3 reads CASSKLGQGGGYTF. In nucleotides, the CDR3 is TGTGCCAGCAGCAAACTTGGGCAGGGTGGCGGCTACACCTTC.

The genes are TRBV30 and TRBJ2-1, with D hard to call. The CDR3 sequence is 11 residues long. Between the trimmed V and J ends, which lost 1 base and 7 bases, there was a span of 5 bases. Germline V gene data show CDR1 as GTSNPN and CDR2 as SVGIG (reference sequence). CDR3 bases: TGTGCCTGGAGTGGGCGAAATGAGCAGTTCTTC. Amino acid sequence: CAWSGRNEQFF.

The chain is built from TRBV7-2 and TRBJ1-2; D might be TRBD1 (5 bases). CDR1 is SGHTA and CDR2 is FQGNSA in the germline V gene. The ends were cut back, 1 base at V and 0 bases at J, with 15 bases in the middle. The CDR3 has 17 residues. CDR3 sequence reads: CASSLGVDRATNYGYTF. The CDR3 DNA is TGTGCCAGCAGCTTAGGTGTAGACAGAGCCACTAACTATGGCTACACCTTC.

Details on this clone: Additional DNA sequences in this sample encode the identical CDR3. The rearrangement uses TRBV7-8 and TRBJ2-5; tentatively, D is TRBD2 (6 bases). V was trimmed by 0 bases and J by 4 bases, leaving 9 bases between them. This CDR3 contains 14 residues. Germline-derived CDR1 and CDR2 are SGHVS and FQNEAQ. The CDR3 nucleotides are TGTGCCAGCAGCTTAGCCGCGCGGGGAGAGACCCAGTACTTC. Its protein is CASSLAARGETQYF.

This clone was counted once. This chain links TRBV21-1 with TRBJ2-2; TRBD1, as called in the table, went unchecked against the DNA. TRBV21-1 is termed a pseudogene. The CDR3 extends over 13 amino acids. As DNA, the CDR3 is TGTGCCAGCAGCAGGCTCAACACCGGGGAGCTGTTTTTT. This codes for CASSRLNTGELFF.

This clone was seen more than once but under ten times. The chain has TRBV4-3 and TRBJ1-5; D remains unclear. The germline gives CDR1 LGHNA, CDR2 YSLEER. The CDR3 has 15 amino acids. Trimming removed 1 base from V and 6 bases from J, with 13 bases in between. CDR3 loop: CASSQAARVAQPQHF. The CDR3 DNA sequence: TGCGCCAGCAGCCAAGCCGCGAGGGTCGCTCAGCCCCAGCATTTT.

The chain has TRBV5-5 and TRBJ2-7; D is uncertain. The CDR3 runs 12 residues. The V end lost 0 bases, the J end lost 3 bases, and 4 bases lay between the germline ends. Germline V lookup: CDR1 SGHKS, CDR2 YYEKEE (reference sequence). CDR3 DNA sequence: TGTGCCAGCAGCTTGGGACACTACGAGCAGTACTTC. As protein: CASSLGHYEQYF.

This sequence joins TRBV7-6 and TRBJ2-3; tentatively, D is TRBD2 (6 bases). Germline CDR1 and CDR2: SGHVS and FNYEAQ. The CDR3 consists of 18 residues. V shed 1 base and J shed 2 bases, with 19 bases lying between them. CDR3 bases: TGTGCCAGCAGCTTAGATCGCCGGGGACCTAGCGACACAGATACGCAGTATTTT. Translated, it gives CASSLDRRGPSDTDTQYF.